One sample yielded the 10 T cell receptor beta chains listed below, sequenced in a study of PD-L1 blockade in urothelial cancer. Noted time point: pretreatment peripheral blood. Using immunoSEQ multiplex PCR, the repertoire was profiled, and TCRdb retains in-frame clones only, with some absent. This sample carries some 120,000 clones, approximately 84% of them seen once, and the ten largest clones take roughly 3.5%. The source was PBMCs, collected around atezolizumab (anti-PD-L1) treatment. The source of these receptors is a man over 45 with urothelial cancer.

The chain joins TRBV5-1 to TRBJ1-2; D is possibly TRBD1 (6 bases). Germline loops: CDR1 SGHRS, CDR2 YFSETQ. The CDR3 runs 16 residues. Trimming removed 4 bases at V and 1 base at J, with 17 bases between. CDR3 bases: TGCGCCAGCAGCAAAGACAGGACGGCCTTTAACTATGGCTACACCTTC. It specifies CASSKDRTAFNYGYTF.

The chain joins TRBV6-6 to TRBJ1-1; a weak D match, TRBD1 (6 bases). In germline, CDR1 is MNHNY, CDR2 SVGAGI (reference sequence). Trimming took off 6 bases at V and 6 bases at J, with 11 bases between the two ends. The CDR3 covers 12 residues. CDR3 in amino acids: CASSSGQSEAFF. In nucleotides, the CDR3 is TGTGCCAGCAGCTCCGGACAGTCTGAAGCTTTCTTT.

The CDR3 loop is CAWSATSTETQYF. CDR3 sequence (DNA): TGTGCCTGGAGTGCTACTAGTACAGAGACCCAGTACTTC. The rearrangement joins TRBV30 to TRBJ2-5, with D tentatively TRBD2 (5 bases). V gave up 1 base and J gave up 4 bases, with 10 bases separating them. The CDR3 contains 13 residues. Germline CDR1 and CDR2: GTSNPN and SVGIG (reference sequence).

V usage is TRBV2 and J usage is TRBJ2-2, with 7 bases fitting TRBD1. There are 15 residues in the CDR3. J lost 1 base, V lost 7 bases, and 6 bases had no gene match. Germline CDR1 is SNHLY and CDR2 is FYNNEI. CDR3 sequence (DNA): TGTGCCAGCATGCAGGGGGTGGGGAACACCGGGGAGCTGTTTTTT. It codes for CASMQGVGNTGELFF.

The chain carries TRBV9 and TRBJ2-1; TRBD1 matches at 11 bases. This CDR3 is built from 16 residues. With V trimmed by 4 bases and J by 8 bases, 11 bases remained unmatched. The germline V gene encodes CDR1 SGDLS and CDR2 YYNGEE. The CDR3 is CASSKRDRGSFHEQFF. The CDR3 nucleotides read TGTGCCAGCAGCAAACGGGACAGGGGGTCCTTCCATGAGCAGTTCTTC.

The rearrangement joins TRBV27 to TRBJ2-3, with TRBD2 identical over 8 bases. This CDR3 has 12 residues. The junction had 5 bases not matched to a gene; V was cut back by 9 bases and J by 6 bases. Germline V gives CDR1 MNHEY, CDR2 SMNVEV (reference sequence). The CDR3 spells CASRSGSDTQYF. CDR3 bases: TGTGCCAGTCGGAGCGGGAGTGATACGCAGTATTTT.

The genes are TRBV6-1 and TRBJ1-4; D is unclear. The V end was cut by 2 bases, the J end by 3 bases, with 10 bases between. CDR1 is MNHNS, CDR2 SASEGT, per germline. The CDR3 runs to 15 residues. CDR3 in DNA: TGTGCCAGCAGTGAATTTCGGCAGGCTAATGAAAAACTGTTTTTT. Translated: CASSEFRQANEKLFF.

The chain couples TRBV9 to TRBJ1-4, with D maybe TRBD1 (6 bases). Germline values: CDR1 SGDLS, CDR2 YYNGEE. The CDR3 has 14 amino acids. Trimming cost V 4 bases and J 1 base, with 8 bases left between them. Here the CDR3 reads CASSLQGTNEKLFF. In DNA form, the CDR3 reads TGTGCCAGCAGCCTACAGGGAACTAATGAAAAACTGTTTTTT. Using reference TRBV9 and TRBJ1-4 for the parts outside the CDR3, the full variable domain is DSGVTQTPKHLITATGQRVTLRCSPRSGDLSVYWYQQSLDQGLQFLIQYYNGEERAKGNILERFSAQQFPDLHSELNLSSLELGDSALYFCASSLQGTNEKLFFGSGTQLSVL.

J is TRBJ1-6 and V is TRBV28; D not certain. Per germline, CDR1 MDHEN and CDR2 SYDVKM. Trimming left V 4 bases short and J 7 bases short, with 5 bases between. The CDR3 is 12 amino acids. The CDR3 loop is CASSSSNSPLHF. DNA for the CDR3: TGTGCCAGCAGTTCCTCCAATTCACCCCTCCACTTT.

The chain employs TRBV5-6 and TRBJ1-3, with 7 positions matching TRBD1. CDR1 is SGHDT, CDR2 YYEEEE, per germline. This CDR3 contains 16 residues. J was trimmed by 0 bases and V by 2 bases; bases with no gene match: 5. The CDR3 protein is CASSFVGQRSGNTIYF. DNA for the CDR3: TGTGCCAGCAGCTTCGTGGGACAGCGCTCTGGAAACACCATATATTTT.